Listed below are T cell receptor beta chains from one sample, sequenced in a study of T cell responses to AZD1222 COVID-19 vaccine. Libraries were prepared by immunoSEQ multiplex PCR; TCRdb keeps only in-frame clonotypes and omits some of them. The sample holds roughly 180,000 clones, roughly 94% seen once. The starting material was peripheral blood, obtained 28 days after the second AZD1222 dose. The receptors originated from an adult who received the AZD1222 COVID-19 vaccine. Each CDR3 is given with its conserved first and last residue. A D gene is named only where the DNA matches it firmly. Clone size is shown for a subset of rows, as once, few, many or a class of expanded clone.

J	size	D	V	DNA	CDR3
TRBJ2-3	NA	NA	TRBV7-3	TGTGCCAGCAGCTTAATGCTGGCAGATACGCAGTATTTT	CASSLMLADTQYF
TRBJ2-1	NA	NA	TRBV10-3	TGTGCCACCAACCCAGGGAGCTCCTACAATGAGCAGTTCTTC	CATNPGSSYNEQFF
TRBJ1-1	NA	NA	TRBV19	TGTGCCAGTAGTATTGGCGGGTCGCATGCTTTCTTT	CASSIGGSHAFF
TRBJ1-1	NA	NA	TRBV6-5	TGTGCCGGGAATGCGGACAGATTGAACACTGAAGCTTTCTTT	CAGNADRLNTEAFF
TRBJ2-7	NA	NA	TRBV11-2	TGTGCCAGCAGCTCCTTCCCTGTGGCGTACTTC	CASSSFPVAYF
TRBJ2-5	NA	NA	TRBV2	TGTGCCAGCAGTGATGGCTACCCCCCCAGGCTGGAGACCCAGTACTTC	CASSDGYPPRLETQYF
TRBJ2-1	NA	NA	TRBV9	TGTGCCAGCAGCGTATTCGGGGCCTACAATGAGCAGTTCTTC	CASSVFGAYNEQFF
TRBJ1-5	NA	TRBD1	TRBV7-2	TGTGCCAGCAGCTTAGCAGGGGACAGTCGGAATCAGCCCCAGCATTTT	CASSLAGDSRNQPQHF
TRBJ1-2	NA	NA	TRBV3-1/TRBV3-2	TGTGCCAGCAGCCAAGACCCGGGCCCGGGCTCCTATGGCTACACCTTC	CASSQDPGPGSYGYTF
TRBJ1-1	once	TRBD1	TRBV28	TGTGCCAGCAGTTCCTCCGGGACAGGGGGCACTGAAGCTTTCTTT	CASSSSGTGGTEAFF
TRBJ2-3	NA	TRBD2	TRBV11-2	TGTGCCAGCACAGCAATACTAGCGGGGGGCACAGATACGCAGTATTTT	CASTAILAGGTDTQYF
TRBJ2-1	few	TRBD2	TRBV6-5	TGTGCCAGCAGTTACAATGGGGGGGTCGTCCTCAATGAGCAGTTCTTC	CASSYNGGVVLNEQFF
TRBJ2-1	many	TRBD2	TRBV6-4	TGTGCCAGCAGTGACTCGACTAGCGGGAGCAATGAGCAGTTCTTC	CASSDSTSGSNEQFF
TRBJ1-2	NA	NA	TRBV5-5	TGTGCCAGCAGCTTGGTGGTCGCCGGGTATGGCTACACCTTC	CASSLVVAGYGYTF
TRBJ1-1	NA	NA	TRBV7-2	TGTGCCAGCAGCTTAGCGATACTGAACACTGAAGCTTTCTTT	CASSLAILNTEAFF
TRBJ2-7	NA	NA	TRBV23-1	TGCGCCAGCCCCGAGGAGCCCGCCTACGAGCAGTACTTC	CASPEEPAYEQYF
TRBJ2-2	NA	NA	TRBV2	TGTGCCAGCAGTGAAAGACCGTCCGGGGAGCTGTTTTTT	CASSERPSGELFF